This T cell receptor beta chain is from a study of preoperative IRX-2 immunotherapy in early breast cancer. The CDR3 is made up of 15 amino acids. Germline assignment: CDR1 MNHGY and CDR2 SAAAGT. V lost 6 bases and J lost 7, with 21 bases in between. The treatment denotes: preoperative locoregional IRX-2 cytokine immunotherapy. Profiled with immunoSEQ multiplex PCR; TCRdb holds only in-frame clones, not every one. This table holds more than 20,000 clones, about four fifths found once. This sample comprised lymph node tissue, obtained before IRX-2 immunotherapy. This sequence was found in a human donor with breast cancer. The gene calls are TRBV6-8 and TRBJ1-2, with D maybe TRBD1 (6 bases). CDR3 DNA: TGTGCCAGCAGCTTGGGACATCAGGGTGAGGGTGGCTACACCTTC. This encodes CASSLGHQGEGGYTF.